The next 29 T cell receptor beta chains were all read from a single sample in a study of blood T cell repertoires in COVID-19. Sequencing was performed with immunoSEQ multiplex PCR; in TCRdb, only in-frame clones are kept and a portion is missing. The sample lists fewer than 500,000 clones, over 85% occurring once. The sample consisted of peripheral blood. Every receptor here comes from a man younger than 35 with COVID-19, enrolled during active disease.

The chain uses TRBV19 and TRBJ2-7, with 9 bases that match TRBD2. Germline CDR1 is LNHDA and CDR2 is SQIVND (reference sequence). The CDR3 extends over 14 amino acids. Losses at the gene ends were 7 bases for V and 2 bases for J; bases not matched to a gene: 6. The CDR3 nucleotides are TGTGCCAGTACCCCTAGCGGGGCGGCCTACGAGCAGTACTTC. This translates into CASTPSGAAYEQYF.

The V and J genes are TRBV4-2 and TRBJ2-3; 11 bases are a match to TRBD2. Trimming removed 1 base from V and 0 bases from J; junction bases left unmatched: 15. CDR3 length equals 21 residues. From germline, CDR1 is LGHNA and CDR2 YNFKEQ. The CDR3 loop is CASSQVLSLAGGPRSTDTQYF. CDR3 DNA sequence: TGTGCCAGCAGCCAAGTTCTAAGCTTAGCGGGGGGGCCCAGAAGCACAGATACGCAGTATTTT.

V and J are TRBV4-1 and TRBJ2-5, with 7 bases matching TRBD2. The CDR3 has 17 residues. The germline V gene encodes CDR1 MGHRA and CDR2 YSYEKL. Trimming cost V 1 base and J 0 bases; bases outside gene matches: 8. CDR3 protein: CASSQVGAGPYQETQYF. CDR3 DNA sequence: TGCGCCAGCAGCCAAGTAGGAGCGGGGCCGTACCAAGAGACCCAGTACTTC.

V usage is TRBV7-9 and J usage is TRBJ2-5; a weak D match, TRBD1 (6 bases). Germline lookup yields CDR1 SEHNR and CDR2 FQNEAQ (reference sequence). This CDR3 is 13 amino acids long. V lost 7 bases and J lost 3, with 12 bases in between. The CDR3 DNA is TGTGCCAGCACCCCGGACAGAGAAGAGACCCAGTACTTC. Translated: CASTPDREETQYF.

V usage is TRBV11-2 and J usage is TRBJ2-7; TRBD2 matches at 10 bases. Germline V gives CDR1 SGHAT, CDR2 FQNNGV. V lost 4 bases and J lost 2; bases outside the gene matches: 8. CDR3 size: 16 residues. The CDR3 reads CASSSDLGTSAYEQYF. The DNA for the CDR3 is TGTGCCAGCAGCTCCGACCTTGGGACTAGCGCCTACGAGCAGTACTTC. Using reference TRBV11-2 and TRBJ2-7 for the parts outside the CDR3, the full variable domain is EAGVAQSPRYKIIEKRQSVAFWCNPISGHATLYWYQQILGQGPKLLIQFQNNGVVDDSQLPKDRFSAERLKGVDSTLKIQPAKLEDSAVYLCASSSDLGTSAYEQYFGPGTRLTVT.

This chain connects TRBV4-1 to TRBJ1-6, with 8 nucleotides matching TRBD1. V dropped 0 bases and J dropped 9; count of bases not matched to a gene: 7. CDR3 length equals 16 residues. Per the germline V gene, CDR1 is MGHRA and CDR2 is YSYEKL. The CDR3 region is CASSQDSWTGSSPLHF. CDR3 DNA: TGCGCCAGCAGCCAAGATAGTTGGACAGGGTCTTCACCCCTCCACTTT.

J is TRBJ2-1 and V is TRBV19; 10 bases map to TRBD2. The CDR3 has 15 amino acids. Per the germline V gene, CDR1 is LNHDA and CDR2 is SQIVND (reference sequence). After removal of 6 bases from V and 8 bases from J, the junction contained 10 bases not matched to a gene. The CDR3, as DNA: TGTGCCAGTAGCATGATAGCGGGGGGACGCCATGAGCAGTTCTTC. Its protein is CASSMIAGGRHEQFF.

The chain uses TRBV29-1 and TRBJ2-4; perhaps TRBD2 as D (5 bases). CDR3 length: 11 residues. The V and J ends lost 4 bases and 6 bases respectively, with 7 bases between them. CDR1 SQVTM and CDR2 ANQGSEA come from the germline V gene. This CDR3 is CSVARGNIQYF. The DNA for the CDR3 is TGCAGCGTTGCCCGGGGAAACATTCAGTACTTC.

The V and J genes are TRBV7-9 and TRBJ1-2; 8 positions match TRBD1. The CDR3 consists of 13 residues. The germline gives CDR1 SEHNR, CDR2 FQNEAQ (reference sequence). With 4 bases clipped from V and 5 bases from J, the junction kept 3 bases outside the gene matches. CDR3 DNA: TGTGCCAGCAGCTCACGACAGGGGTATGGCTACACCTTC. It specifies CASSSRQGYGYTF.

The rearrangement joins TRBV28 to TRBJ2-7; D may be TRBD2 (5 bases). Germline loops: CDR1 MDHEN, CDR2 SYDVKM. Deletions cut 2 bases from V and 4 bases from J, with 21 bases between. The CDR3 covers 17 residues. DNA for the CDR3: TGTGCCAGCAGTTTAACCGGGAAGGGTGAAATGTTATACGAGCAGTACTTC. As protein: CASSLTGKGEMLYEQYF.

V and J are TRBV7-2 and TRBJ2-1; 9 bases agree with TRBD1. V dropped 0 bases and J dropped 2; count of bases not matched to a gene: 2. Germline values: CDR1 SGHTA, CDR2 FQGNSA. This CDR3 region has 16 residues. CDR3 region: CASSLAGTGPYNEQFF. The CDR3 region has the DNA TGTGCCAGCAGCTTAGCCGGGACAGGGCCCTACAATGAGCAGTTCTTC.

The chain carries TRBV6-6 and TRBJ2-5; 8 bases are shared with TRBD2. Germline trimming cut 6 bases from V and 4 bases from J; bases unmatched to any gene: 7. Germline V gene data show CDR1 as MNHNY and CDR2 as SVGAGI (reference sequence). The CDR3 sequence is 14 residues long. CDR3 sequence: CASRLAGGSETQYF. The DNA of the CDR3 is TGTGCCAGCAGACTCGCGGGGGGATCAGAGACCCAGTACTTC.

The chain employs TRBV19 and TRBJ2-2; 7 bases agree with TRBD1. V lost 5 bases to trimming and J lost 7 bases; unmatched junction nucleotides: 10. The CDR3 is made up of 15 amino acids. Germline CDR1 reads LNHDA; CDR2 reads SQIVND (reference sequence). The chain's CDR3 is CASSPRQGKGGELFF. The CDR3, as DNA: TGTGCCAGTAGTCCCCGACAGGGCAAAGGCGGGGAGCTGTTTTTT.

This chain joins TRBV7-8 and TRBJ2-7; no firm D call. The CDR3 has 15 amino acids. CDR1 is SGHVS, CDR2 FQNEAQ, per germline. V lost 5 bases to trimming and J lost 5 bases, with 19 bases between them. CDR3 region: CASSRSIIPGNEQYF. The CDR3 nucleotides read TGTGCCAGCAGCCGCTCAATTATACCCGGTAACGAGCAGTACTTC.

This chain uses TRBV2 with TRBJ2-7, with D maybe TRBD1 (5 bases). Per the germline V gene, CDR1 is SNHLY and CDR2 is FYNNEI. Trimming removed 6 bases from V and 2 bases from J, with 23 bases in between. This CDR3 has 17 residues. CDR3 protein: CASRLTYSQVSAYEQYF. The CDR3 DNA is TGTGCCAGCAGACTGACTTATTCACAGGTTTCCGCCTACGAGCAGTACTTC.

The gene calls are TRBV30 and TRBJ2-5; D not resolved. The V end was cut by 2 bases, the J end by 4 bases, with 8 bases between. There are 12 residues in the CDR3. Germline V lookup: CDR1 GTSNPN, CDR2 SVGIG (reference sequence). The CDR3 sequence is CAWSPTGETQYF. The CDR3 nucleotides read TGTGCCTGGAGTCCCACCGGAGAGACCCAGTACTTC.

This chain links TRBV15 with TRBJ2-1; D remains ambiguous. CDR3 length: 12 residues. The V and J ends lost 0 bases and 12 bases respectively, with 9 bases between them. Germline assignment: CDR1 LNHNV and CDR2 YYDKDF (reference sequence). The CDR3 region is CATSRDRLRQFF. The CDR3 DNA reads as TGTGCCACCAGCAGAGATCGCCTGAGGCAGTTCTTC. Using reference TRBV15 and TRBJ2-1 for the parts outside the CDR3, the full variable domain is DAMVIQNPRYQVTQFGKPVTLSCSQTLNHNVMYWYQQKSSQAPKLLFHYYDKDFNNEADTPDNFQSRRPNTSFCFLDIRSPGLGDTAMYLCATSRDRLRQFFGPGTRLTVL.

CDR3 nucleotide sequence: TGCGCCAGCAGCTTGGAACAGGGGCCCTACGAGCAGTACTTC. This gives the protein CASSLEQGPYEQYF. The rearrangement joins TRBV5-1 to TRBJ2-7; 7 nucleotides match TRBD1. The CDR3 covers 14 residues. The germline gives CDR1 SGHRS, CDR2 YFSETQ. Losses at the gene ends were 0 bases for V and 2 bases for J; bases not matched to a gene: 2.

The rearrangement links TRBV5-1 to TRBJ1-3; 8 nucleotides agree with TRBD1. The CDR3 extends over 15 amino acids. Germline lookup yields CDR1 SGHRS and CDR2 YFSETQ. The ends lost 3 bases at V and 4 bases at J; junction bases unmatched: 6. The CDR3 nucleotides read TGCGCCAGCAGCTGGGGACAGGACGTGGGAAACACCATATATTTT. This sequence encodes CASSWGQDVGNTIYF.

The chain links TRBV18 to TRBJ2-7; D is possibly TRBD2 (7 bases). The CDR3 covers 14 residues. The V gene lost 8 bases and the J gene lost 7 bases, with 21 bases spanning the gap. Germline V lookup: CDR1 KGHSH, CDR2 LQKENI. The CDR3 DNA is TGTGCCAGCCCCCTAGGGACGGGGGGCTGGGAGCAGTACTTC. Residues: CASPLGTGGWEQYF.

This chain uses TRBV3-1 (or the pseudogene TRBV3-2) with TRBJ1-5; the match to TRBD1 covers 8 bases. The V gene end was trimmed by 1 base and the J gene end by 3 bases; junction bases not matched to a gene: 2. This CDR3 has 15 residues. Germline values: CDR1 LGHDT, CDR2 YNNKEL (reference sequence). CDR3 loop: CASSQGTGHNQPQHF. For the CDR3, the DNA is TGTGCCAGCAGCCAAGGGACAGGGCACAATCAGCCCCAGCATTTT.

V gene TRBV19 combines with J gene TRBJ1-5; TRBD1 is a possible D gene (6 bases). The length of the CDR3 is 15 residues. Germline CDR1 is LNHDA and CDR2 is SQIVND (reference sequence). Trimming stripped 3 bases from V and 7 bases from J, with 16 bases between. CDR3 amino acids: CASSMGAGLSQPQHF. CDR3 nucleotides: TGTGCCAGTAGTATGGGGGCAGGGTTGTCGCAGCCCCAGCATTTT.

V and J are TRBV6-6 and TRBJ1-3, with D tentatively TRBD1 (6 bases). CDR1 and CDR2 from the germline V gene are MNHNY and SVGAGI (reference sequence). V lost 5 bases and J lost 0, with 17 bases in between. The CDR3 has 17 residues. The CDR3 loop is CASSPFGQRSSGNTIYF. CDR3 nucleotide sequence: TGTGCCAGCAGTCCCTTCGGACAGCGAAGCTCTGGAAACACCATATATTTT.

The chain combines TRBV6-5 with TRBJ1-4; no clear D gene. In germline, CDR1 is MNHEY, CDR2 SVGAGI. The CDR3 has 13 amino acids. Trimming removed 1 base at V and 6 bases at J, with 6 bases between. The chain's CDR3 is CASSYFGDEKLFF. The CDR3 nucleotides are TGTGCCAGCAGTTACTTCGGGGATGAAAAACTGTTTTTT.

Only a few counts were recorded for this clone. The genes are TRBV19 and TRBJ1-5, with D unclear. Germline loops: CDR1 LNHDA, CDR2 SQIVND (reference sequence). Trimming left V 3 bases short and J 5 bases short, with 11 bases between. The CDR3 has 14 amino acids. Written as DNA, the CDR3 is TGTGCCAGTAGTATCTCCGGGTTCTATCAGCCCCAGCATTTT. Its protein is CASSISGFYQPQHF.

V gene TRBV2 combines with J gene TRBJ1-1; possibly TRBD1 for D (6 bases). The V end was cut by 2 bases, the J end by 1 base, with 11 bases between. Germline-derived CDR1 and CDR2 are SNHLY and FYNNEI. This CDR3 spans 15 amino acids. Here the CDR3 reads CASSERGTPNTEAFF. The CDR3 region has the DNA TGTGCCAGCAGTGAAAGGGGGACACCGAACACTGAAGCTTTCTTT.

The chain is built from TRBV11-3 and TRBJ1-6; D is unclear. This CDR3 region has 15 residues. From germline, CDR1 is SGHNT and CDR2 YENEEA. Trimming removed 5 bases at V and 7 bases at J, with 15 bases between. The DNA for the CDR3 is TGTGCCAGCAGCCCCTATGCAGGTCCGAATTCACCCCTCCACTTT. This sequence encodes CASSPYAGPNSPLHF.

The rearrangement uses TRBV5-1 and TRBJ2-1; 8 bases line up with TRBD2. Germline CDR1 reads SGHRS; CDR2 reads YFSETQ. The V segment lost 6 bases and the J segment 2 bases; nucleotides outside the gene matches: 10. CDR3 length: 16 amino acids. This CDR3 is CASTIDGGAAYNEQFF. In DNA form, the CDR3 reads TGCGCCAGCACTATCGACGGGGGGGCCGCCTACAATGAGCAGTTCTTC. Complete variable domain (other parts from reference TRBV5-1 and TRBJ2-1): KAGVTQTPRYLIKTRGQQVTLSCSPISGHRSVSWYQQTPGQGLQFLFEYFSETQRNKGNFPGRFSGRQFSNSRSEMNVSTLELGDSALYLCASTIDGGAAYNEQFFGPGTRLTVL.

This clone showed up just once. The CDR3 spells CASQVLAGNNEQFF. The CDR3 DNA sequence: TGTGCCAGCCAAGTACTAGCGGGAAACAATGAGCAGTTCTTC. J is TRBJ2-1 and V is TRBV6-5; TRBD2 matches 10 bases. The CDR3 is 14 amino acids. CDR1 and CDR2 (germline): MNHEY, SVGAGI. The junction had 6 bases not matched to a gene; V was cut back by 8 bases and J by 5 bases.